This T cell receptor (beta chain) was identified during a study of post-analysis software for immune sequencing data. The table lists this clonotype with a count of one. Antigen specificity is unknown. Germline CDR1 is MDHEN and CDR2 is SYDVKM. Trimming cost V 4 bases and J 4 bases, with 13 bases left between them. The CDR3 is 14 amino acids. Findings and caveats of the study: Patients had higher frequencies than controls of about 5 TRBV segments, including TRBV5-6, TRBV5-1 and TRBV20-1.

The TCR beta cDNA libraries carried unique molecular identifiers. TCRdb fed the PCR reads into MiXCR, producing one record per CDR3 protein. This sample has around 770,000 distinct CDR3 sequences, with roughly 50% found just once. The receptor was derived from a girl under 18 with multiple sclerosis. The specimen was blood. This chain joins TRBV28 and TRBJ1-2; D uncertain. CDR3 loop: CASSSHPASYGYTF. The CDR3 DNA reads TGTGCCAGCAGTTCCCACCCCGCTTCCTATGGCTACACCTTC.